This T cell receptor beta chain was recovered during a study of T-cell memory formation after mild COVID-19. Turning to the study itself: TCR clusters were mostly donor specific. The study, taken as a whole, reports: That cross-reactive memory joined was suggested by some responding clones appearing in pre-infection memory. Among clones contracting day 15 to 85, CD4/CD8 was balanced, whereas later expanders leaned CD4+.

A word on this clonotype: Its specificity is unknown.

Germline CDR1 DFQATT, CDR2 SNEGSKA (reference sequence). The CDR3 is 15 amino acids. V was clipped by 6 bases and J by 2 bases; unmatched bases: 10. Sample barcodes and UMIs were carried by the TCR alpha and TCR beta cDNA libraries that 5'RACE generated with constant-segment primers. MiXCR was run by TCRdb on the 5' RACE reads, yielding one entry per CDR3 protein. The sample carries about 620,000 distinct CDR3 sequences, about a sixth recorded once. The V gene is TRBV20-1, the J gene TRBJ2-7; 10 bases fit TRBD2. The sequenced sample was PBMCs or a T cell subset sorted from them (not recorded which). The TCR sequence derives from an adult woman who had mild COVID-19 (a few samples of this study predate the infection). Cell type and time point are not known. The chain's CDR3 is CSAGRTGLAAYEQYF. The CDR3 nucleotides are TGCAGTGCCGGCCGAACTGGACTAGCGGCCTACGAGCAGTACTTC.